This TCR beta chain was identified in a study of cytomegalovirus exposure and HLA in healthy donors. Primers for the PCR totalled 60 Vbeta and 13 Jbeta. Sequenced by immunoSEQ multiplex PCR; TCRdb stores in-frame clones only, minus some. The profile shows 150,000 to 200,000 clones, around 85% of them singletons. V gave up 10 bases and J gave up 8 bases, with 14 bases separating them. This CDR3 contains 11 residues. Germline values: CDR1 MDHEN, CDR2 SYDVKM. The chain carries TRBV28 and TRBJ1-1; a possible D gene is TRBD1 (6 bases). The sequenced sample consisted of PBMCs. The source is a man aged 50 to 59 in good health and CMV-seropositive. This CDR3 is CATADRSEAFF. The CDR3 bases are TGTGCCACCGCGGACAGATCAGAAGCTTTCTTT.